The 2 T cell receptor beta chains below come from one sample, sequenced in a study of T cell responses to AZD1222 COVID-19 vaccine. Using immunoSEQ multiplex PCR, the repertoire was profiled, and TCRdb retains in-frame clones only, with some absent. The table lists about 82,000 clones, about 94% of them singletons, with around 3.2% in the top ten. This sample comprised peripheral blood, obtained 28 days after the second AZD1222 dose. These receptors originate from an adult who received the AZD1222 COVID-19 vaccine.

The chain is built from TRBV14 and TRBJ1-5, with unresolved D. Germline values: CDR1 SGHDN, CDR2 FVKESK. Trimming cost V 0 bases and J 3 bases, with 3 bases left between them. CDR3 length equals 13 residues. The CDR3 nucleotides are TGTGCCAGCAGCCAAGACCACAATCAGCCCCAGCATTTT. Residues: CASSQDHNQPQHF. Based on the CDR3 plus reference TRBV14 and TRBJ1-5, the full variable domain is EAGVTQFPSHSVIEKGQTVTLRCDPISGHDNLYWYRRVMGKEIKFLLHFVKESKQDESGMPNNRFLAERTGGTYSTLKVQPAELEDSGVYFCASSQDHNQPQHFGDGTRLSIL.

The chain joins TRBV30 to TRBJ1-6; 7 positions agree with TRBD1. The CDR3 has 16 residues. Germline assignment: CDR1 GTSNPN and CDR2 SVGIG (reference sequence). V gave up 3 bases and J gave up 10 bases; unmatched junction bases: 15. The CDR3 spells CAWRDNNRGWGSPLHF. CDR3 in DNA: TGTGCCTGGAGGGACAATAACAGGGGATGGGGATCACCCCTCCACTTT.